This T cell receptor (beta chain) is drawn from a study of blood T cell repertoires in COVID-19. Turning to the study itself: Italy, Spain and the United States were the sources of the convalescent and acute COVID-19 samples. T cells, B-cell-depleted T cells, or PBMCs supplied cDNA or gDNA.

Adults between roughly 18 and 95 years of age took part from 24 US areas. Participants' own reports of clinical history determined their cohort assignment. From germline, CDR1 is SGDLS and CDR2 YYNGEE. Between the trimmed V and J ends, which lost 1 base and 6 bases, there was a span of 11 bases. The CDR3 is 13 amino acids. Some clones are missing from TCRdb's copy, which holds only in-frame ones; the method was immunoSEQ multiplex PCR. The table has 210,000 or so clones, about 90% seen once. The sequence derives from a man aged 25-45 years who had recovered from COVID-19. This rearrangement joins TRBV9 to TRBJ2-7; weak D call: TRBD1 (6 bases). Sequenced material: PBMCs or T cells enriched from blood (not recorded which). The CDR3 sequence: CASSVSGVGEQYF. The CDR3 DNA reads as TGTGCCAGCAGCGTATCAGGGGTAGGCGAGCAGTACTTC. Complete variable domain (other parts from reference TRBV9 and TRBJ2-7): DSGVTQTPKHLITATGQRVTLRCSPRSGDLSVYWYQQSLDQGLQFLIQYYNGEERAKGNILERFSAQQFPDLHSELNLSSLELGDSALYFCASSVSGVGEQYFGPGTRLTVT.